One and the same sample provided the 11 T cell receptor beta chains below, sequenced in a study of sequential checkpoint blockade in melanoma (dated by TCRdb to between 2017 and 2020). Library preparation employed the immunoSEQ multiplex PCR assay. Sourced from immuneACCESS, this table was stored by TCRdb with only in-frame sequences that have V and J called. A share of the clones is absent; for the studies checked, an unresolved V gene accounts for under half, and the remainder has no known explanation. This sample comprises some 5,600 clones, approximately 19% of them detected only once. The top ten hold approximately 18% of the sample. The sample's treatment or condition label, decoded: randomized to nivolumab then ipilimumab (arm A) or the reverse (arm B). Sequenced here: tumor tissue (inferred from file names), sampled from a patient given nivolumab and ipilimumab in sequence. The receptors come from a human donor with melanoma.

The gene calls are TRBV12-1 and TRBJ2-7; the table gives TRBD1 as D, unverified against the DNA. TRBV12-1 is described as a pseudogene. The CDR3 runs to 19 residues. CDR3 loop: CASSPSGGGHSWIAYEQYF. CDR3 sequence (DNA): TGTGCCAGCAGCCCCAGTGGGGGCGGCCACTCCTGGATCGCCTACGAGCAGTACTTC.

This sequence joins TRBV29-1 and TRBJ1-2, with TRBD1 as a possible D gene (5 bases). The CDR3 spans 13 residues. Germline V gives CDR1 SQVTM, CDR2 ANQGSEA. Trimming cost V 5 bases and J 4 bases, with 14 bases left between them. DNA for the CDR3: TGCAGCGTTCCCTCGGGGGGGGGCTATGGCTACACCTTC. Amino acids: CSVPSGGGYGYTF.

This clone has only a few counts. The chain has TRBV6-8 and TRBJ1-2; D uncertain. CDR1 MNHGY and CDR2 SAAAGT come from the germline V gene. V shed 5 bases and J shed 4 bases, with 11 bases lying between them. The CDR3 is made up of 13 amino acids. The CDR3: CASSEVQVYGYTF. CDR3 nucleotides: TGTGCCAGCAGTGAGGTCCAGGTCTATGGCTACACCTTC.

The genes are TRBV19 and TRBJ2-2; D ambiguous. Germline CDR1 LNHDA, CDR2 SQIVND (reference sequence). Trimming left V 4 bases short and J 2 bases short, with 5 bases between. The CDR3 is made up of 13 amino acids. The CDR3 nucleotides read TGTGCCAGTAGTAACTATAACACCGGGGAGCTGTTTTTT. Amino acid sequence: CASSNYNTGELFF.

This clone is medium-sized (0.01 to 0.1%) in the sample. CDR3 DNA sequence: TGTGCCACCAGGACAGGCAATGAAAAACTGTTTTTT. Translating it yields CATRTGNEKLFF. V gene TRBV6-8 combines with J gene TRBJ1-4, with 7 bases matching TRBD1. CDR3 length: 12 amino acids. V lost 10 bases and J lost 5; bases outside the gene matches: 4. Germline CDR1 is MNHGY and CDR2 is SAAAGT.

CDR3 region: CASSRTSGDPWAETQYF. CDR3 DNA sequence: TGTGCCAGCTCTCGGACTAGCGGGGACCCTTGGGCGGAGACCCAGTACTTC. The chain couples TRBV18 to TRBJ2-5; 12 bases are a match to TRBD2. Germline V CDR1 and CDR2: KGHSH, LQKENI. Trimming cost V 6 bases and J 5 bases; bases outside gene matches: 13. CDR3 size: 17 residues.

There are a few counts of this clone. The chain couples TRBV6-7 to TRBJ1-1, with D maybe TRBD1 (5 bases). TRBV6-7 is flagged as an ORF with uncertain function. V was cut by 10 bases and J by 11 bases, with 17 bases left in between. CDR3 length: 11 residues. The CDR3 bases are TGTGCCACCGGGCAGTCAGGGTCGGCTTTCTTT. It yields the protein CATGQSGSAFF.

This clone was seen only a few times. This CDR3 reads CASSYQTGIRDTEAFF. The CDR3 region has the DNA TGTGCCAGCAGTTACCAGACAGGAATTCGCGACACTGAAGCTTTCTTT. The chain couples TRBV6-8 to TRBJ1-1; D might be TRBD1 (6 bases). With 2 bases removed from V and 3 bases from J, the gap between germline ends came to 16 bases. The CDR3 covers 16 residues. Germline V lookup: CDR1 MNHGY, CDR2 SAAAGT.

This clone was seen ten or more times. The rearrangement uses TRBV28 and TRBJ1-2; 9 bases are shared with TRBD1. Germline V gene lookup returns CDR1 MDHEN and CDR2 SYDVKM. Trimming cost V 7 bases and J 4 bases; bases outside gene matches: 16. This CDR3 spans 17 amino acids. Here the CDR3 reads CASTLPPTRDRAYGYTF. The CDR3 nucleotides are TGTGCCAGCACCTTACCCCCCACCCGGGACAGGGCCTATGGCTACACCTTC.

In its sample, this clone was seen many times. J is TRBJ2-5 and V is TRBV6-8, with D possibly matching TRBD2 (6 bases). Germline V gives CDR1 MNHGY, CDR2 SAAAGT. This CDR3 has 13 amino acids. Trimming removed 6 bases at V and 4 bases at J, with 12 bases between. DNA for the CDR3: TGTGCCAGCAGCGGGGGTAGAGGAGAGACCCAGTACTTC. Its translation: CASSGGRGETQYF.

This clone has only a few counts. The chain combines TRBV9 with TRBJ2-2; TRBD2 matches 8 bases. Germline assignment: CDR1 SGDLS and CDR2 YYNGEE. V was clipped by 10 bases and J by 5 bases; unmatched bases: 16. The CDR3 is 16 residues long. DNA of the CDR3: TGTGCCTCCGCCGGGGGTGCGGGGGGTTGGACCGGGGAGCTGTTTTTT. Its translation is CASAGGAGGWTGELFF.